This T cell receptor beta chain was recovered during a study of blood T cells in healthy people across ages. Across the whole study: About one barcoded beta molecule per two T cells came from capture by template switching. Study observations and caveats: With donor CMV status unknown, expanded clonotype changes were possibly confounded.

Isolation yielded PBMCs, at least 6.5 million per sample, in every case. RNA extraction gave at least 5 micrograms of total RNA per sample. The CDR3 length is 14 residues. V was clipped by 2 bases and J by 5 bases, with 12 bases between them. Looked up from germline, CDR1 is LNHNV and CDR2 is YYDKDF (reference sequence). PCR was performed a second time for roughly 7 to 11 cycles using a sample-barcoded 5' primer and a J-beta primer mix. TCRdb analysed the 5' RACE reads with MiXCR anew, one entry per CDR3 protein. The sample shows 650,000 to 1,000,000 distinct CDR3 sequences, 35% to 40% of them seen only once. In its sample, this clonotype was seen a few times. Its antigen is currently unknown.

The sequenced sample was blood. The TCR comes from a man aged 18 to 30 in good health. This rearrangement joins TRBV15 to TRBJ1-1, with D perhaps matching TRBD1 (6 bases). DNA for the CDR3: TGTGCCACCAGCAGAAAACGACAGGATACTGAAGCTTTCTTT. It is translated as CATSRKRQDTEAFF.